Presented here are 3 T cell receptor beta chains from one specimen sequenced in a study of blood T cells in healthy people across ages. Next came a second PCR, run for about 7 to 11 cycles, which used a sample-barcoded 5' primer along with a J-beta primer mix. Each CDR3 protein gets one entry after TCRdb re-called the 5' RACE reads with MiXCR. Of around 670,000 distinct CDR3 sequences detected, less than 35% appear once; the ten largest clones hold 15% to 18%. Sequencing was done on a sample of blood. These receptors were collected from an elderly woman in good health.

This clonotype occurred a few times. With a much larger clone just one base away, this may be a read error. This sequence joins TRBV4-1 and TRBJ1-2; D is unclear. Germline V gives CDR1 MGHRA, CDR2 YSYEKL. The CDR3 consists of 14 residues. This CDR3 is CASNQDPPAYGYTF. DNA for the CDR3: TGCGCCAGCAACCAAGATCCTCCTGCCTATGGCTACACCTTC.

This clonotype was counted only a few times. V gene TRBV19 combines with J gene TRBJ1-4; 10 positions match TRBD1. This CDR3 has 14 amino acids. V lost 8 bases and J lost 6; bases outside the gene matches: 6. CDR1 and CDR2 from the germline V gene are LNHDA and SQIVND (reference sequence). DNA of the CDR3: TGTGCCAGTGGGGACAGGGGAGGCTATGAAAAACTGTTTTTT. Protein sequence: CASGDRGGYEKLFF.

A remark on this clonotype: At one boundary the junction diverges from the germline segment, which might be a read error. The chain joins TRBV15 to TRBJ2-1; perhaps TRBD1 as D (6 bases). The DNA end is more similar to TRBJ2-7, so the J call may be wrong. CDR1 and CDR2 from the germline V gene are LNHNV and YYDKDF (reference sequence). The CDR3 runs 16 residues. CDR3 in DNA: TGTGCCATCAGCAGGGAGCAAGGACAGCTCTACAATGAGCAGTACTTC. Translated: CAISREQGQLYNEQYF.